This entry lists 30 T cell receptor beta chains sequenced from one sample in a study of blood T cell repertoires in COVID-19 (dated by TCRdb to the early 2020s). Library prep was done by the immunoSEQ multiplex PCR assay. What TCRdb holds here is the immuneACCESS table cut down to in-frame rearrangements. Part of the clones is not present; checked against another copy, under half of the missing clones reflect an unresolved V gene, and the others are unexplained. The sample data list some 390,000 clones, and roughly 86% of these were observed just once. The ten top clones hold 1.7% of the sample. The sample consisted of PBMCs or T cells enriched from blood (not recorded which). Receptors were obtained from a woman in her twenties or thirties who had recovered from COVID-19.

V gene TRBV13 combines with J gene TRBJ2-1; possibly TRBD2 for D (5 bases). CDR1 is PRHDT and CDR2 is FYEKMQ in the germline V gene (reference sequence). The CDR3 is 16 residues long. Deletions cut 5 bases from V and 3 bases from J, with 17 bases between. Here the CDR3 reads CASSTTRPSGYNEQFF. The CDR3 DNA reads as TGTGCCAGCAGCACAACTAGACCCTCAGGCTACAATGAGCAGTTCTTC.

The V gene is TRBV30, the J gene TRBJ1-2, with D maybe TRBD1 (5 bases). Trimming removed 7 bases at V and 0 bases at J, with 6 bases between. Looked up from germline, CDR1 is GTSNPN and CDR2 is SVGIG (reference sequence). This CDR3 has 11 residues. CDR3 residues: CASTANYGYTF. CDR3 nucleotides: TGTGCCTCGACAGCTAACTATGGCTACACCTTC.

This rearrangement joins TRBV7-2 to TRBJ1-5; 7 bases agree with TRBD1. J was trimmed by 6 bases and V by 1 base; bases with no gene match: 9. CDR1 is SGHTA and CDR2 is FQGNSA in the germline V gene. The CDR3 length is 16 residues. The CDR3 region has the DNA TGTGCCAGCAGCTTAGATTTGTGGGGGACAGCTCAGCCCCAGCATTTT. It yields the protein CASSLDLWGTAQPQHF. Using reference TRBV7-2 and TRBJ1-5 for the parts outside the CDR3, the full variable domain is GAGVSQSPSNKVTEKGKDVELRCDPISGHTALYWYRQSLGQGLEFLIYFQGNSAPDKSGLPSDRFSAERTGGSVSTLTIQRTQQEDSAVYLCASSLDLWGTAQPQHFGDGTRLSIL.

The chain employs TRBV28 and TRBJ2-7; TRBD2 aligns across 13 bases. CDR1 MDHEN and CDR2 SYDVKM come from the germline V gene. Trimming took 2 bases from V and 6 from J; bases not matched to a gene: 1. The CDR3 loop spans 14 amino acids. CDR3 sequence reads: CASSLGLAGVEQYF. The CDR3 DNA is TGTGCCAGCAGTTTAGGACTAGCGGGAGTCGAGCAGTACTTC.

The CDR3 is CASSPQRGGTGELFF. The CDR3 DNA sequence: TGCGCCAGCAGCCCACAGCGGGGGGGCACCGGGGAGCTGTTTTTT. The chain has TRBV5-1 and TRBJ2-2; TRBD2 matches at 10 bases. J lost 4 bases, V lost 4 bases, and 4 bases had no gene match. The CDR3 length is 15 residues. Per the germline V gene, CDR1 is SGHRS and CDR2 is YFSETQ.

The chain couples TRBV19 to TRBJ1-4; TRBD1 aligns across 8 bases. J gave up 5 bases and V 5 bases, and 10 bases lay outside the gene matches. Germline loops: CDR1 LNHDA, CDR2 SQIVND (reference sequence). CDR3 length: 16 amino acids. CDR3 sequence: CASSPTTGEVNEKLFF. Here the CDR3 DNA reads TGTGCCAGTAGTCCCACGACAGGGGAAGTGAATGAAAAACTGTTTTTT.

The genes are TRBV9 and TRBJ1-1, with TRBD1 matching over 8 bases. With V trimmed by 3 bases and J by 4 bases, 11 bases remained unmatched. The CDR3 has 16 residues. Looked up from germline, CDR1 is SGDLS and CDR2 is YYNGEE. In nucleotides, the CDR3 is TGTGCCAGCAGCGCCCGACAGGGGAACATGGGCACTGAAGCTTTCTTT. Its protein is CASSARQGNMGTEAFF.

This clone was seen only a few times. The J gene is TRBJ1-1, the V gene TRBV9; D remains ambiguous. The V gene's germline CDR1 is SGDLS and CDR2 YYNGEE. CDR3 length: 13 amino acids. V gave up 1 base and J gave up 4 bases, with 8 bases separating them. This chain's CDR3 is CASSVLSGTEAFF. As DNA, the CDR3 is TGTGCCAGCAGCGTACTTTCGGGCACTGAAGCTTTCTTT.

The chain links TRBV3-1 (or the pseudogene TRBV3-2) to TRBJ1-4; D is unclear. From germline, CDR1 is LGHDT and CDR2 YNNKEL (reference sequence). CDR3 length: 20 residues. V lost 1 base and J lost 3, with 24 bases in between. The CDR3 sequence: CASSQVKTGVYRPPNEKLFF. For the CDR3, the DNA is TGTGCCAGCAGCCAAGTAAAGACCGGAGTTTATAGGCCCCCTAATGAAAAACTGTTTTTT.

The chain couples TRBV28 to TRBJ2-1; a possible D gene is TRBD2 (6 bases). Germline values: CDR1 MDHEN, CDR2 SYDVKM. The V and J ends lost 5 bases and 0 bases respectively, with 8 bases between them. This CDR3 has 14 residues. The CDR3 DNA reads as TGTGCCAGCAGTCTAGCGAGCTCCTACAATGAGCAGTTCTTC. Amino acid sequence: CASSLASSYNEQFF.

The chain recombines TRBV2 with TRBJ2-3, with a possible D match to TRBD1 (5 bases). Trimming cost V 2 bases and J 2 bases, with 23 bases left between them. Germline V gene data show CDR1 as SNHLY and CDR2 as FYNNEI. This CDR3 has 19 amino acids. CDR3 sequence: CASSERQPVPVLPTDTQYF. DNA of the CDR3: TGTGCCAGCAGTGAAAGACAGCCAGTCCCTGTACTACCCACAGATACGCAGTATTTT. The variable domain in full, with the rest retrieved from reference TRBV2 and TRBJ2-3, is EPEVTQTPSHQVTQMGQEVILRCVPISNHLYFYWYRQILGQKVEFLVSFYNNEISEKSEIFDDQFSVERPDGSNFTLKIRSTKLEDSAMYFCASSERQPVPVLPTDTQYFGPGTRLTVL.

The chain combines TRBV28 with TRBJ2-3; 10 positions agree with TRBD1. The germline CDR1 and CDR2 sequences are MDHEN and SYDVKM. The CDR3 is 16 amino acids. With 6 bases clipped from V and 3 bases from J, the junction kept 9 bases outside the gene matches. The CDR3 DNA follows: TGTGCCAGCAGGCCTGAGCTGGACAGGGGGACAGATACGCAGTATTTT. Amino acid sequence: CASRPELDRGTDTQYF.

This clone is deemed medium-sized. The V call is TRBV12-2, the J call TRBJ1-5; TRBD1 is the table's D call and was not checked against the DNA. TRBV12-2 is given as a pseudogene. The length of the CDR3 is 15 residues. The CDR3: CASRLRDRGNQPQHF. The CDR3 coding sequence is TGTGCAAGTCGCTTACGAGACAGGGGTAATCAGCCCCAGCATTTT.

The DNA of the CDR3 is TGTGCCAGCAGCTCGATGGACTCTTCAAACAATGAGCAGTTCTTC. It yields the protein CASSSMDSSNNEQFF. The V and J genes are TRBV5-4 and TRBJ2-1, with D possibly TRBD2 on 5 matching bases. Trimming removed 3 bases at V and 5 bases at J, with 15 bases between. This CDR3 spans 15 amino acids. Per the germline V gene, CDR1 is SGHNT and CDR2 is YYREEE (reference sequence).

The chain joins TRBV12-5 to TRBJ1-3; D gene ambiguous. Germline V lookup: CDR1 LGHNT, CDR2 FRNRAP. The CDR3 is 17 residues long. The V end was cut by 6 bases, the J end by 3 bases, with 21 bases between. CDR3 loop: CASGREASTPFGNTIYF. The CDR3 bases are TGTGCTAGTGGACGTGAGGCCTCAACCCCCTTTGGAAACACCATATATTTT. Supplemented by reference TRBV12-5 and TRBJ1-3, the full variable domain reads DARVTQTPRHKVTEMGQEVTMRCQPILGHNTVFWYRQTMMQGLELLAYFRNRAPLDDSGMPKDRFSAEMPDATLATLKIQPSEPRDSAVYFCASGREASTPFGNTIYFGEGSWLTVV.

The chain recombines TRBV2 with TRBJ2-2, with no clear D. The CDR3 has 14 amino acids. With 2 bases removed from V and 1 base from J, the gap between germline ends came to 5 bases. CDR1 is SNHLY and CDR2 is FYNNEI in the germline V gene. CDR3 sequence: CASSETGNTGELFF. The CDR3 DNA follows: TGTGCCAGCAGTGAAACGGGGAACACCGGGGAGCTGTTTTTT.

The rearrangement joins TRBV21-1 to TRBJ1-1; the table's D gene call, TRBD1, was not cross checked with the DNA. TRBV21-1 is noted as a pseudogene. The CDR3 covers 21 residues. CDR3 amino acids: CASSKAGLNRKTDIMNTEAFF. As DNA, the CDR3 is TGTGCCAGCAGCAAAGCGGGGCTTAACCGGAAGACTGACATAATGAACACTGAAGCTTTCTTT.

The chain combines TRBV9 with TRBJ1-1; 11 bases are a match to TRBD1. The CDR3 loop spans 16 amino acids. CDR1 is SGDLS, CDR2 YYNGEE, per germline. V trimming: 2 bases; J trimming: 7 bases; junction bases outside the gene matches: 10. In nucleotides, the CDR3 is TGTGCCAGCAGCGTGGGGACAGGGGGTGGATTGATTGAAGCTTTCTTT. It encodes CASSVGTGGGLIEAFF.

This clone is a singleton in its sample. The rearrangement uses TRBV7-9 and TRBJ1-1; D call uncertain. The ends were cut back, 1 base at V and 3 bases at J, with 6 bases in the middle. Germline V gives CDR1 SEHNR, CDR2 FQNEAQ (reference sequence). The CDR3 is 13 amino acids. The CDR3 loop reads CASSLGVYTEAFF. In DNA form, the CDR3 reads TGTGCCAGCAGCTTAGGCGTTTACACTGAAGCTTTCTTT. Drawing the rest from reference TRBV7-9 and TRBJ1-1, the complete variable domain is DTGVSQNPRHKITKRGQNVTFRCDPISEHNRLYWYRQTLGQGPEFLTYFQNEAQLEKSRLLSDRFSAERPKGSFSTLEIQRTEQGDSAMYLCASSLGVYTEAFFGQGTRLTVV.

The gene calls are TRBV7-9 and TRBJ1-5; D gene uncertain. Germline V gene data show CDR1 as SEHNR and CDR2 as FQNEAQ (reference sequence). This CDR3 region has 14 residues. V was pared by 1 base and J by 3 bases, with 7 bases between. For the CDR3, the DNA is TGTGCCAGCAGCTTAGGAGGGCCCAATCAGCCCCAGCATTTT. Translating it yields CASSLGGPNQPQHF.

The chain joins TRBV7-3 to TRBJ2-1, with 8 bases identical to TRBD1. Germline V lookup: CDR1 SGHTA, CDR2 FQGTGA. Trimming took 2 bases from V and 8 from J; bases not matched to a gene: 5. This CDR3 is 14 amino acids long. CDR3 amino acids: CASSLRRGQDEQFF. CDR3 DNA sequence: TGTGCCAGCAGCTTACGCAGGGGGCAGGATGAGCAGTTCTTC.

The chain links TRBV18 to TRBJ2-7; 8 nucleotides agree with TRBD1. Germline loops: CDR1 KGHSH, CDR2 LQKENI. The V gene end was trimmed by 4 bases and the J gene end by 5 bases; junction bases not matched to a gene: 13. The CDR3 contains 16 residues. CDR3 sequence: CASSRILSGGRNEQYF. CDR3 DNA sequence: TGTGCCAGCTCACGAATCCTCTCAGGGGGCAGAAACGAGCAGTACTTC.

The chain is built from TRBV30 and TRBJ2-7; 9 positions agree with TRBD1. The V and J ends lost 2 bases and 7 bases, in that order; junction bases with no gene match: 9. CDR3 length: 14 residues. Per the germline V gene, CDR1 is GTSNPN and CDR2 is SVGIG (reference sequence). This CDR3 is CAWSTGGGTGEQYF. CDR3 nucleotide sequence: TGTGCCTGGAGTACAGGGGGCGGAACGGGTGAGCAGTACTTC.

This clone has only one observation. The CDR3 sequence: CASSSNLGTGNEKLFF. The CDR3 coding sequence is TGTGCCAGTAGTTCAAACCTCGGGACAGGAAACGAAAAACTGTTTTTT. The chain is built from TRBV19 and TRBJ1-4, with TRBD1 identical over 8 bases. The CDR3 has 16 residues. Looked up from germline, CDR1 is LNHDA and CDR2 is SQIVND (reference sequence). The trim removed 5 bases at V and 8 bases at J, leaving 13 bases unmatched.

V gene TRBV12-3 or TRBV12-4 combines with J gene TRBJ2-1; the D is unclear. This CDR3 region has 11 residues. V was shortened by 5 bases and J by 10 bases, with 9 bases between the two germline ends. This CDR3 is CASSLLLEQFF. CDR3 DNA: TGTGCCAGCAGTCTTTTACTAGAGCAGTTCTTC.

The rearrangement joins TRBV7-8 to TRBJ2-7; D is unclear. Germline V lookup: CDR1 SGHVS, CDR2 FQNEAQ. With 2 bases removed from V and 6 bases from J, the gap between germline ends came to 8 bases. The CDR3 is 12 residues long. The CDR3 DNA sequence: TGTGCCAGCAGCTTACCTTCGGGCGAGCAGTACTTC. Translation gives CASSLPSGEQYF. Full variable domain (remainder filled in from reference TRBV7-8 and TRBJ2-7): GAGVSQSPRYKVAKRGQDVALRCDPISGHVSLFWYQQALGQGPEFLTYFQNEAQLDKSGLPSDRFFAERPEGSVSTLKIQRTQQEDSAVYLCASSLPSGEQYFGPGTRLTVT.

J is TRBJ1-2 and V is TRBV9, with 9 bases lining up with TRBD1. This CDR3 has 14 residues. CDR1 and CDR2 from the germline V gene are SGDLS and YYNGEE. V dropped 4 bases and J dropped 8; count of bases not matched to a gene: 9. CDR3 DNA: TGTGCCAGCAGCTCTCCCCGGGACAGGGACGGCTACACCTTC. Translating it yields CASSSPRDRDGYTF.

The chain recombines TRBV6-5 with TRBJ2-5; perhaps TRBD2 as D (7 bases). V dropped 4 bases and J dropped 4 bases, with 13 bases sitting between them. The CDR3 covers 14 residues. The germline V gene encodes CDR1 MNHEY and CDR2 SVGAGI. The CDR3: CASSLGRGRETQYF. CDR3 in DNA: TGTGCCAGCAGTTTGGGGCGGGGGCGAGAGACCCAGTACTTC.

The V and J genes are TRBV4-2 and TRBJ2-7, with a weak D call TRBD2 (5 bases). CDR1 is LGHNA and CDR2 is YNFKEQ in the germline V gene. Trimming cost V 1 base and J 5 bases, with 15 bases left between them. CDR3 length equals 15 residues. The CDR3 spells CASSQGGIRLDEQYF. The CDR3 DNA follows: TGTGCCAGCAGCCAAGGAGGGATCCGGTTGGACGAGCAGTACTTC.

The chain is built from TRBV15 and TRBJ2-1, with TRBD2 matching over 7 bases. This CDR3 contains 18 residues. V lost 1 base and J lost 1; bases outside the gene matches: 10. CDR1 and CDR2 from the germline V gene are LNHNV and YYDKDF (reference sequence). The CDR3 loop reads CATSRGLRAGRSYNEQFF. The CDR3 nucleotides read TGTGCCACCAGCAGAGGACTCCGAGCGGGAAGGTCCTACAATGAGCAGTTCTTC.